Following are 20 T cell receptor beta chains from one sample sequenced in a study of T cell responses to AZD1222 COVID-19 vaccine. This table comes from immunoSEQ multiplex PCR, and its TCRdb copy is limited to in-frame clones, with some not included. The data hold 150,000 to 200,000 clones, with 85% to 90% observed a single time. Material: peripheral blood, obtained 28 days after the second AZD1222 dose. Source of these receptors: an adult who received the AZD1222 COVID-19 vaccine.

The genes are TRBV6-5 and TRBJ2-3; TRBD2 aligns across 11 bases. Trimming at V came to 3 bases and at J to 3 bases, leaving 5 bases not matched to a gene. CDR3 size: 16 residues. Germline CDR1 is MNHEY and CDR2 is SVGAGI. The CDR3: CASSYDSGGGTDTQYF. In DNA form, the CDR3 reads TGTGCCAGCAGTTATGATAGCGGGGGGGGGACAGATACGCAGTATTTT.

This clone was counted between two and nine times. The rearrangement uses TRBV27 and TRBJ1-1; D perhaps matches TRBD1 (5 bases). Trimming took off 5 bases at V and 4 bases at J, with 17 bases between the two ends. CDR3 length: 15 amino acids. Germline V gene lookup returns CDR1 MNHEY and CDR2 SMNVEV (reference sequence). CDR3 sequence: CASSPYGRGGTEAFF. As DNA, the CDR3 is TGTGCCAGCAGTCCATACGGGCGGGGCGGCACTGAAGCTTTCTTT.

The CDR3 is CASRYNYNQPQHF. As DNA, the CDR3 is TGTGCCAGCAGATACAACTACAATCAGCCCCAGCATTTT. The J gene is TRBJ1-5, the V gene TRBV2, with D unclear. Germline-derived CDR1 and CDR2 are SNHLY and FYNNEI. The CDR3 has 13 amino acids. Trimming shortened V by 6 bases and J by 3 bases, and 9 bases separated the two germline ends.

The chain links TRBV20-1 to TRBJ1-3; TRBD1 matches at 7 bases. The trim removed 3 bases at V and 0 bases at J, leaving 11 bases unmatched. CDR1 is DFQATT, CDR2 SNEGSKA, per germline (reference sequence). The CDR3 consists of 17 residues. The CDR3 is CSASDLGQQRSGNTIYF. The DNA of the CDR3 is TGCAGTGCTAGTGATCTGGGACAGCAACGCTCTGGAAACACCATATATTTT.

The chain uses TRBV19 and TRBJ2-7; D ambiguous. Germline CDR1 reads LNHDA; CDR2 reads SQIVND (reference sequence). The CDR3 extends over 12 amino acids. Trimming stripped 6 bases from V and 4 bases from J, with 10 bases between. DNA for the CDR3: TGTGCCAGTAGCGCGCTGGGGTACGAGCAGTACTTC. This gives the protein CASSALGYEQYF.

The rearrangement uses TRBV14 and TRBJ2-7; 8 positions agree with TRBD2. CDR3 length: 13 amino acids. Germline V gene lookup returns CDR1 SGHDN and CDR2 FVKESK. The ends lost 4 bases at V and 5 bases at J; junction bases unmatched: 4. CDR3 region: CASSPGLAHEQYF. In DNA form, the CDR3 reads TGTGCCAGCAGCCCCGGACTAGCCCACGAGCAGTACTTC.

CDR3 loop: CSVGGAKDQPQHF. The CDR3 nucleotides are TGCAGCGTTGGGGGGGCGAAGGATCAGCCCCAGCATTTT. V usage is TRBV29-1 and J usage is TRBJ1-5; D is perhaps TRBD1 (6 bases). Germline values: CDR1 SQVTM, CDR2 ANQGSEA. V was clipped by 4 bases and J by 5 bases, with 12 bases between them. The CDR3 is 13 residues long.

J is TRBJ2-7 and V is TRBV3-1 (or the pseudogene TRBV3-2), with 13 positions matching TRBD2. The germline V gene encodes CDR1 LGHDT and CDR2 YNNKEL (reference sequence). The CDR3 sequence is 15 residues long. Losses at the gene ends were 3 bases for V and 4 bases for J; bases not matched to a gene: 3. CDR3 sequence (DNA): TGTGCCAGCAGCCAGACTAGCGGGGGGATTTACGAGCAGTACTTC. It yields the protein CASSQTSGGIYEQYF.

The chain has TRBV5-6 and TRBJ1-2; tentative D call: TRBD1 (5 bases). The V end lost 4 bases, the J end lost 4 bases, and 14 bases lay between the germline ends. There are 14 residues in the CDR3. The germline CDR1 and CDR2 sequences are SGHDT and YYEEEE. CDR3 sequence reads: CASSPRQLPYGYTF. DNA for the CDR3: TGTGCCAGCAGCCCGAGACAGCTACCCTATGGCTACACCTTC.

The CDR3 sequence: CASSPRTGGHNQPQHF. In DNA form, the CDR3 reads TGTGCCAGCTCACCACGAACAGGGGGTCACAATCAGCCCCAGCATTTT. This chain connects TRBV18 to TRBJ1-5; 8 bases are a match to TRBD1. Per germline, CDR1 KGHSH and CDR2 LQKENI. The CDR3 has 16 amino acids. The ends lost 1 base at V and 3 bases at J; junction bases unmatched: 5.

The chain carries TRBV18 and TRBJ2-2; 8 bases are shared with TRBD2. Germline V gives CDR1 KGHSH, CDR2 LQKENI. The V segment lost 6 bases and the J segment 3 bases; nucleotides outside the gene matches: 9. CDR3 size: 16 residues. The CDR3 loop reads CASSQASGRYTGELFF. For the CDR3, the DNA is TGTGCCAGCTCGCAAGCTAGCGGGCGCTACACCGGGGAGCTGTTTTTT.

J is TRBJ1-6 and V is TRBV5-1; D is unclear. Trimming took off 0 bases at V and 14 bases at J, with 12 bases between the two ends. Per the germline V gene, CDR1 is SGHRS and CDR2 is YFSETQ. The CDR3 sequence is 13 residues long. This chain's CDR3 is CASSLEGQATLHF. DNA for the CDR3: TGCGCCAGCAGCTTGGAAGGGCAGGCCACCCTCCACTTT.

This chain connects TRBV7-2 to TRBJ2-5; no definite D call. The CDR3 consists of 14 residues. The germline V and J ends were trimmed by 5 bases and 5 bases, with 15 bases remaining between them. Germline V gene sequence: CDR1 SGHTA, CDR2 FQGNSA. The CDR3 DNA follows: TGTGCCAGCAGCAACAACGGACCCGGGGAGACCCAGTACTTC. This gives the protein CASSNNGPGETQYF. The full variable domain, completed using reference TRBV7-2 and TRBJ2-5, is GAGVSQSPSNKVTEKGKDVELRCDPISGHTALYWYRQSLGQGLEFLIYFQGNSAPDKSGLPSDRFSAERTGGSVSTLTIQRTQQEDSAVYLCASSNNGPGETQYFGPGTRLLVL.

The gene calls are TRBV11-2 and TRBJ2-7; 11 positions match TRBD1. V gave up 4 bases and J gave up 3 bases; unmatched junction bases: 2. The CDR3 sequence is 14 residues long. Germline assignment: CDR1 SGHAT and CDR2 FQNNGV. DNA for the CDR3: TGTGCCAGCAGCTATGGGACAGGGGGCTACGAGCAGTACTTC. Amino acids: CASSYGTGGYEQYF.

CDR3 DNA sequence: TGTGCCAGCAGTCCCGAAGGACGGCATTGGACCCTCCACTTT. Its protein is CASSPEGRHWTLHF. This chain joins TRBV6-5 and TRBJ1-6; no reliable D call. The germline V gene encodes CDR1 MNHEY and CDR2 SVGAGI. Trimming stripped 5 bases from V and 14 bases from J, with 19 bases between. CDR3 size: 14 residues.

The CDR3 loop is CASRQTHGTQYF. In DNA form, the CDR3 reads TGTGCCAGCAGGCAGACGCACGGTACGCAGTATTTT. The chain carries TRBV7-9 and TRBJ2-3; D gene unclear. This CDR3 contains 12 residues. V dropped 6 bases and J dropped 8 bases, with 12 bases sitting between them. Germline assignment: CDR1 SEHNR and CDR2 FQNEAQ (reference sequence).

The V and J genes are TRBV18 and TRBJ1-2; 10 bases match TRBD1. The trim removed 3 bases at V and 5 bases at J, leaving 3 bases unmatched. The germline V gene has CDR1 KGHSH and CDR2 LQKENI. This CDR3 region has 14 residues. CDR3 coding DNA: TGTGCCAGCTCACCGCAGGGACAGGGGTATGGCTACACCTTC. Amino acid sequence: CASSPQGQGYGYTF.

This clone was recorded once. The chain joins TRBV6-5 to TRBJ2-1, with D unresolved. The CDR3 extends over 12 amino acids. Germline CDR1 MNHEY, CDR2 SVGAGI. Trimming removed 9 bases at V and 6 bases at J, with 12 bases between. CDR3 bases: TGTGCCAGTGGTCCCCACCCCAATGAGCAGTTCTTC. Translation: CASGPHPNEQFF.

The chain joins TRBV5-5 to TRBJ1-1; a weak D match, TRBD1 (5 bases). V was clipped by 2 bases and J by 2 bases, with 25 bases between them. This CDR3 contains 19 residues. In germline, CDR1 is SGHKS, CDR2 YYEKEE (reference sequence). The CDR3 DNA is TGTGCCAGCAGCTTAACGGACGGGTGGGCAGGGACCTTTAACACTGAAGCTTTCTTT. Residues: CASSLTDGWAGTFNTEAFF.

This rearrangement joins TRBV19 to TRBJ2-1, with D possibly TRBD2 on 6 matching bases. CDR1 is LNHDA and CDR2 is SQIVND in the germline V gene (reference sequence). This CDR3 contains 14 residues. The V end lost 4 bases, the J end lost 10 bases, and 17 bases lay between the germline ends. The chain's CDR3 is CASSTPRLGWEQFF. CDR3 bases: TGTGCCAGTAGTACCCCGCGACTAGGATGGGAGCAGTTCTTC.